These 25 T cell receptor beta chains share one sample of origin, sequenced in a study of a mutant IDH1 vaccine in newly diagnosed glioma. The table came from immunoSEQ multiplex PCR; TCRdb's copy has only in-frame clones and leaves some out. The sample has some 100,000 clones, about 80% seen once. Documented time point: baseline, week 1 (first vaccination visit). Treatment denoted: pre-vaccination baseline after standard-of-care therapy. Sequencing was performed on PBMCs, taken from a glioma patient treated with radiotherapy, temozolomide or both. Receptors were obtained from a woman between 45 and 65 years old with glioma.

The chain carries TRBV18 and TRBJ2-3, with D perhaps matching TRBD1 or TRBD2 (5 bases each). V was pared by 3 bases and J by 5 bases, with 6 bases between. CDR1 is KGHSH and CDR2 is LQKENI in the germline V gene. The CDR3 length is 12 residues. Here the CDR3 reads CASSPRGDTQYF. The CDR3 bases are TGTGCCAGCTCACCGAGGGGAGATACGCAGTATTTT. Using reference TRBV18 and TRBJ2-3 for the parts outside the CDR3, the full variable domain is NAGVMQNPRHLVRRRGQEARLRCSPMKGHSHVYWYRQLPEEGLKFMVYLQKENIIDESGMPKERFSAEFPKEGPSILRIQQVVRGDSAAYFCASSPRGDTQYFGPGTRLTVL.

The chain is built from TRBV13 and TRBJ2-1; TRBD1 matches 9 bases. Looked up from germline, CDR1 is PRHDT and CDR2 is FYEKMQ (reference sequence). The CDR3 has 13 residues. V shed 4 bases and J 5 bases; nucleotides not matched to a gene: 0. CDR3 region: CASSWDRDNEQFF. The CDR3 bases are TGTGCCAGCAGCTGGGACAGGGACAATGAGCAGTTCTTC.

A word on this clone: A junction end diverges from the germline sequence, so it may reflect a read error. Here the CDR3 reads CASSLDNTGGPF. CDR3 DNA: TGTGCCAGCAGCTTAGATAATACAGGAGGCCCCTTC. The genes are TRBV7-2 and TRBJ1-2; D possibly corresponds to TRBD1 (5 bases). The CDR3 covers 12 residues. The V gene's germline CDR1 is SGHTA and CDR2 FQGNSA.

V gene TRBV6-4 combines with J gene TRBJ1-4, with 11 bases aligning to TRBD1. Losses at the gene ends were 10 bases for V and 9 bases for J; bases not matched to a gene: 4. Germline V gene data show CDR1 as MRHNA and CDR2 as SNTAGT. CDR3 size: 12 residues. The CDR3 nucleotides read TGTGCCAACCGGGACAGGGGGAAAAAACTGTTTTTT. Protein product: CANRDRGKKLFF.

CDR3 sequence: CASSKGQGISYEQYF. The CDR3 DNA reads as TGTGCCAGCAGCAAGGGACAGGGCATCTCCTACGAGCAGTACTTC. The chain has TRBV14 and TRBJ2-7; 9 bases align to TRBD1. From germline, CDR1 is SGHDN and CDR2 FVKESK. This CDR3 contains 15 residues. Trimming took 5 bases from V and 0 from J; bases not matched to a gene: 5.

V gene TRBV29-1 combines with J gene TRBJ2-5, with 10 nucleotides matching TRBD2. The CDR3 length is 13 residues. Germline V gives CDR1 SQVTM, CDR2 ANQGSEA. V lost 7 bases and J lost 2; bases outside the gene matches: 4. The CDR3 here is CSAGLADQETQYF. In DNA, the CDR3 is TGCAGCGCCGGACTAGCGGATCAAGAGACCCAGTACTTC.

This chain uses TRBV15 with TRBJ1-1; D is perhaps TRBD1 (5 bases). The ends were cut back, 0 bases at V and 6 bases at J, with 8 bases in the middle. Germline V CDR1 and CDR2: LNHNV, YYDKDF (reference sequence). This CDR3 contains 13 residues. The CDR3 bases are TGTGCCACCAGCAGAGATAAACAGGCTGAAGCTTTCTTT. It yields the protein CATSRDKQAEAFF.

In this sample, this clone turned up once. This rearrangement joins TRBV4-1 to TRBJ1-2; 9 bases line up with TRBD1. Looked up from germline, CDR1 is MGHRA and CDR2 is YSYEKL. J gave up 4 bases and V 1 base, and 1 base lay outside the gene matches. The CDR3 contains 14 residues. The CDR3 spells CASSQATGGYGYTF. The CDR3, as DNA: TGCGCCAGCAGCCAAGCGACAGGGGGCTATGGCTACACCTTC.

The V call is TRBV9, the J call TRBJ2-1, with D maybe TRBD2 (7 bases). The V end was cut by 7 bases, the J end by 3 bases, with 17 bases between. The germline CDR1 and CDR2 sequences are SGDLS and YYNGEE. The CDR3 is 15 amino acids. The CDR3 DNA reads as TGTGCCAGCGGAGATGGGGGGGCGAGCTACAATGAGCAGTTCTTC. It codes for CASGDGGASYNEQFF.

The chain recombines TRBV19 with TRBJ1-5; 8 bases are a match to TRBD1. The V gene end was trimmed by 7 bases and the J gene end by 4 bases; junction bases not matched to a gene: 3. In germline, CDR1 is LNHDA, CDR2 SQIVND (reference sequence). The CDR3 extends over 13 amino acids. For the CDR3, the DNA is TGTGCCAGTACTCGGGACAGGAATCAGCCCCAGCATTTT. Protein sequence: CASTRDRNQPQHF.

V gene TRBV5-1 combines with J gene TRBJ1-4, with a possible D match to TRBD1 (5 bases). The V and J ends lost 1 base and 2 bases respectively, with 9 bases between them. The germline V gene has CDR1 SGHRS and CDR2 YFSETQ. The CDR3 totals 15 residues. In DNA, the CDR3 is TGCGCCAGCAGCTTGACGCCAGGGACTAATGAAAAACTGTTTTTT. This sequence encodes CASSLTPGTNEKLFF.

The chain has TRBV7-2 and TRBJ2-7, with D possibly matching TRBD2 (6 bases). The V end lost 0 bases, the J end lost 7 bases, and 19 bases lay between the germline ends. This CDR3 spans 16 amino acids. Germline assignment: CDR1 SGHTA and CDR2 FQGNSA. CDR3 DNA sequence: TGTGCCAGCAGCTTAGCGGGGGACTCATTTCTTTGGGAGCAGTACTTC. Translated: CASSLAGDSFLWEQYF.

This chain uses TRBV7-2 with TRBJ2-3; the D is unclear. The CDR3 has 12 residues. Germline V gene lookup returns CDR1 SGHTA and CDR2 FQGNSA. Between the trimmed V and J ends, which lost 5 bases and 4 bases, there was a span of 7 bases. CDR3 sequence reads: CASSTPPDTQYF. As DNA, the CDR3 is TGTGCCAGCAGCACCCCCCCAGATACGCAGTATTTT.

V is TRBV5-6 and J is TRBJ1-2; 8 nucleotides align to TRBD1. V lost 1 base, J lost 7 bases, and 0 bases stayed unmatched. This CDR3 spans 12 amino acids. Germline V lookup: CDR1 SGHDT, CDR2 YYEEEE. The CDR3 region is CASSLQGAGYTF. The CDR3, as DNA: TGTGCCAGCAGCTTGCAGGGGGCTGGCTACACCTTC.

This clone was detected only once. CDR3 coding DNA: TGTGCCAGCAGTGAAGCCCAGACAGGGTCTTATGGCTACACCTTC. Protein product: CASSEAQTGSYGYTF. The chain carries TRBV6-1 and TRBJ1-2; 7 nucleotides match TRBD1. CDR3 size: 15 residues. Germline V CDR1 and CDR2: MNHNS, SASEGT. Losses at the gene ends were 0 bases for V and 5 bases for J; bases not matched to a gene: 6.

The V and J genes are TRBV5-1 and TRBJ2-5; 10 bases are shared with TRBD2. The V gene's germline CDR1 is SGHRS and CDR2 YFSETQ. The CDR3 length is 18 residues. With V trimmed by 4 bases and J by 0 bases, 12 bases remained unmatched. The CDR3 is CASSPEGAGGPNQETQYF. The CDR3 DNA reads TGCGCCAGCAGCCCGGAAGGAGCGGGGGGGCCCAACCAAGAGACCCAGTACTTC.

The chain links TRBV29-1 to TRBJ1-4; D not certain. Deletions cut 7 bases from V and 4 bases from J, with 19 bases between. Germline V gene lookup returns CDR1 SQVTM and CDR2 ANQGSEA. The CDR3 extends over 15 amino acids. CDR3 nucleotides: TGCAGCGCTGCGGAGGGAAGGCCTCTTAATGAAAAACTGTTTTTT. Encoded protein: CSAAEGRPLNEKLFF.

This sequence joins TRBV19 and TRBJ1-1; D call uncertain. The CDR3 runs 12 residues. The V end was cut by 8 bases, the J end by 2 bases, with 9 bases between. Germline V gene lookup returns CDR1 LNHDA and CDR2 SQIVND (reference sequence). The CDR3: CASLRGNTEAFF. Here the CDR3 DNA reads TGTGCCAGTCTCCGGGGAAACACTGAAGCTTTCTTT. Full variable domain (rest looked up from reference TRBV19 and TRBJ1-1): DGGITQSPKYLFRKEGQNVTLSCEQNLNHDAMYWYRQDPGQGLRLIYYSQIVNDFQKGDIAEGYSVSREKKESFPLTVTSAQKNPTAFYLCASLRGNTEAFFGQGTRLTVV.

The chain recombines TRBV5-1 with TRBJ2-3; tentative D call: TRBD2 (6 bases). The CDR3 spans 14 residues. CDR1 and CDR2 from the germline V gene are SGHRS and YFSETQ. Trimming stripped 0 bases from V and 5 bases from J, with 10 bases between. CDR3 amino acids: CASSLADGGDTQYF. CDR3 bases: TGCGCCAGCAGCTTGGCCGACGGGGGAGATACGCAGTATTTT.

The CDR3 bases are TGTGCCAGCCGCTCTAGCGGGGGAATCTACGAGCAGTACTTC. Amino acids: CASRSSGGIYEQYF. The chain couples TRBV6-5 to TRBJ2-7, with 10 nucleotides matching TRBD2. This CDR3 spans 14 amino acids. Germline CDR1 is MNHEY and CDR2 is SVGAGI. The J segment lost 3 bases and the V segment lost 8 bases, leaving 7 bases of the junction unmatched.

V usage is TRBV5-1 and J usage is TRBJ1-4; D ambiguous. V was pared by 0 bases and J by 5 bases, with 14 bases between. CDR1 SGHRS and CDR2 YFSETQ come from the germline V gene. This CDR3 is 16 amino acids long. The CDR3 DNA is TGCGCCAGCAGCTTGGGGCAGGCTGTAGTAAATGAAAAACTGTTTTTT. Protein product: CASSLGQAVVNEKLFF.

The chain couples TRBV4-1 to TRBJ2-2; 9 bases are a match to TRBD2. Germline values: CDR1 MGHRA, CDR2 YSYEKL. The CDR3 runs 17 residues. The ends lost 0 bases at V and 5 bases at J; junction bases unmatched: 7. CDR3 nucleotides: TGCGCCAGCAGCCAAGATGGGGCGGGGGGGCCGACCGGGGAGCTGTTTTTT. Translation: CASSQDGAGGPTGELFF.

The chain couples TRBV7-2 to TRBJ1-2; possible D gene TRBD1, 5 bases. Trimming removed 1 base from V and 5 bases from J, with 11 bases in between. Germline CDR1 SGHTA, CDR2 FQGNSA. The CDR3 length is 14 residues. The CDR3 here is CASSLETVYYGYTF. Written as DNA, the CDR3 is TGTGCCAGCAGCTTAGAGACAGTATATTATGGCTACACCTTC. The full variable domain, rest sourced from reference TRBV7-2 and TRBJ1-2, is GAGVSQSPSNKVTEKGKDVELRCDPISGHTALYWYRQSLGQGLEFLIYFQGNSAPDKSGLPSDRFSAERTGGSVSTLTIQRTQQEDSAVYLCASSLETVYYGYTFGSGTRLTVV.

The genes are TRBV2 and TRBJ1-4; D not resolved. Per the germline V gene, CDR1 is SNHLY and CDR2 is FYNNEI. Trimming removed 5 bases from V and 5 bases from J, with 15 bases in between. This CDR3 comprises 15 residues. CDR3 in amino acids: CASSLDKVLNEKLFF. CDR3 in DNA: TGTGCCAGCAGTTTAGATAAGGTCCTCAATGAAAAACTGTTTTTT.

As to this clone: The junction differs from germline at one of its ends, possibly a read error. The chain employs TRBV5-1 and TRBJ2-1; no definite D call. CDR3 length: 16 residues. Germline V CDR1 and CDR2: SGHRS, YFSETQ. CDR3 nucleotides: TGCGCCAGCAGCTTTTTCCACGACTCCGTCCTCAATCAGCAGTTCTTC. It yields the protein CASSFFHDSVLNQQFF.